This is a list of T cell receptor beta chains from one sample in a study of regulatory T cells in long-lasting Graves disease. TCRdb analysed the multiplex PCR reads with MiXCR anew, one entry per CDR3 protein. The table shows 550,000 to 600,000 distinct CDR3 sequences, with around 15% occurring only once. These data were also filed under a second study, of T cells in Graves' hyperthyroidism and ophthalmopathy.

The material sequenced was peripheral blood mononuclear cells (PBMCs), taken at new diagnosis, from a patient treated with antithyroid drugs. The origin of the receptors is a young man with Graves disease. Each CDR3 is given with its conserved first and last residue. A D gene is named only where the DNA matches it firmly. Expanded clones get a size class; other rows say once, few or many, or leave the size out.

>12|TRBV4-1|.|.|TRBJ1-3
TGCGCCAGCAGCCAAGAATGGAACACCATATATTTT
CASSQEWNTIYF
>16|TRBV7-3|many|.|TRBJ1-5
TGTGCCAGCAGCTTTGGGCCCGGGGGGGATGGGCAGCCCCAGCATTTT
CASSFGPGGDGQPQHF
>16|TRBV6-1|many|TRBD2|TRBJ2-7
TGTGCCAGCAGTGAAGCGGGGACTAGCGGGAGTTACGAGCAGTACTTC
CASSEAGTSGSYEQYF
>17|TRBV5-1|few|.|TRBJ2-7
TGCGCCAGCAGCTTGGGGGTCGTTTGGACCTCCCGGGGGGAGCAGTACTTC
CASSLGVVWTSRGEQYF
>16|TRBV16|many|.|TRBJ2-4
TGTGCCAGCAGCCAGGGACTTGGGAACGCCAAAAACATTCAGTACTTC
CASSQGLGNAKNIQYF
>15|TRBV29-1|few|TRBD2|TRBJ2-3
TGCAGCGTTGAGCTAGGGCTAGCGGGGACAGATACGCAGTATTTT
CSVELGLAGTDTQYF
>16|TRBV10-2|.|TRBD2|TRBJ2-1
TGCGCCAGCTCCCTGACTAGCGAGAGCTCCTACAATGAGCAGTTCTTC
CASSLTSESSYNEQFF
>13|TRBV11-2|many|.|TRBJ2-1
TGTGCCAGCAGCTTCTACTCCTACAATGAGCAGTTCTTC
CASSFYSYNEQFF
>15|TRBV7-3|many|.|TRBJ2-1
TGTGCCAGCAGCTTAGCGGCTAGCGCTGACTATGAGCAGTTCTTC
CASSLAASADYEQFF
>17|TRBV28|many|.|TRBJ2-2
TGTGCCAGCAGTTTATTATCAGGACGGCTGAACACCGGGGAGCTGTTTTTT
CASSLLSGRLNTGELFF
>16|TRBV7-2|.|.|TRBJ1-3
TGTGCCAGCTCCGAGATGGGGGTTCTTTCTGGAAACACCATATATTTT
CASSEMGVLSGNTIYF
>14|TRBV6-5|many|.|TRBJ2-7
TGTGCCAGCAGTTACGGGGGCTTTTCTAACGAGCAGTACTTC
CASSYGGFSNEQYF
>14|TRBV20-1|many|TRBD1|TRBJ2-7
TGCAGTGCCAAACAGGGGGCGTCGTTCTACGAGCAGTACTTC
CSAKQGASFYEQYF
>15|TRBV20-1|many|.|TRBJ2-7
TGCAGTGCTAGGGACCCCAAGCGGACCTCCTACGAGCAGTACTTC
CSARDPKRTSYEQYF
>14|TRBV28|many|.|TRBJ2-7
TGTGCCAGCAGTTTATTAGCTAGGGCGGACGAGCAGTACTTC
CASSLLARADEQYF
>15|TRBV29-1|.|TRBD2|TRBJ2-2
TGCAGCGCCGTGTCGGGGAGGGCCGTCACCGGGGAGCTGTTTTTT
CSAVSGRAVTGELFF
>15|TRBV20-1|many|.|TRBJ2-5
TGCAGTGCTAGAGTTCTAGCGCCTTGGGGAGAGACCCAGTACTTC
CSARVLAPWGETQYF
>13|TRBV28|many|.|TRBJ2-1
TGTGCCAGCACTCCGCCTGAGGCGACTACGTGGTTCTTC
CASTPPEATTWFF
>18|TRBV5-6|.|.|TRBJ2-3
TGTGCCAGCAGCTTAGGCCCCCCCACAGGGAAGAACGCAGATACGCAGTATTTT
CASSLGPPTGKNADTQYF
>15|TRBV28|many|.|TRBJ2-1
TGTGCCAGCAGCATTATGAGGGAGGCAGGGGATGAGCAGTTCTTC
CASSIMREAGDEQFF
>16|TRBV11-2|many|TRBD1|TRBJ2-1
TGTGCCAGCAGCCTCATGACAGGGGGTGGGCTCGATGAGCAGTTCTTC
CASSLMTGGGLDEQFF
>14|TRBV5-1|few|.|TRBJ1-2
TGCGCCAGCAGCCCACAGGGATTCGGCTATGGCTACACCTTC
CASSPQGFGYGYTF
>12|TRBV30|few|.|TRBJ2-3
TGTGCCTGGAGTGTACTAGGGAGAACGCAGTATTTT
CAWSVLGRTQYF
>10|TRBV19|few|.|TRBJ2-1
TGTGCCAGTCGAGAAAATGAGCAGTTCTTC
CASRENEQFF
>11|TRBV28|.|TRBD1|TRBJ1-2
TGTGCCTCGGGGGGACAGTATGGCTACACCTTC
CASGGQYGYTF
>14|TRBV18|few|.|TRBJ1-1
TGTGCCAGCTCACCAGCGGGGGGAGGCACTGAAGCTTTCTTT
CASSPAGGGTEAFF
>13|TRBV28|few|.|TRBJ1-5
TGTGCCATTCAGGGCAGTAGCAATCAGCCCCAGCATTTT
CAIQGSSNQPQHF
>13|TRBV7-2|many|.|TRBJ2-7
TGTGCCAGCAGGGGACATGAGACCTACGAGCAGTACTTC
CASRGHETYEQYF
>13|TRBV27|.|.|TRBJ1-3
TGTGCCAGCAGTTTGGGAATAGGAAACACCATATATTTT
CASSLGIGNTIYF
>13|TRBV13|.|.|TRBJ1-4
TGTGCCAGCAGCTTACGAGGGACTGAAAAACTGTTTTTT
CASSLRGTEKLFF
>16|TRBV9|.|TRBD1|TRBJ1-1
TGTGCCAGCAGCCCTCAGGGACAGGGGGGGTTTGGTGAAGCTTTCTTT
CASSPQGQGGFGEAFF
>17|TRBV11-2|many|TRBD2|TRBJ2-3
TGTGCCAGCAGCTTAGTAAGGGGCGGGAGGGCCCCAGATACGCAGTATTTT
CASSLVRGGRAPDTQYF
>19|TRBV12-3/TRBV12-4|.|TRBD2|TRBJ2-3
TGTGCCAGCAGTCCTGAACGACCGGGACTAGGAGGTGGCACAGATACGCAGTATTTT
CASSPERPGLGGGTDTQYF
>15|TRBV3-1|many|.|TRBJ2-5
TGTGCCAGCAGCCAGCCTGAGCGGGTTCGGGAGACCCAGTACTTC
CASSQPERVRETQYF
>15|TRBV2|few|TRBD1|TRBJ2-3
TGTGCCAGCAGTGCGGGACAGACTCTCACAGATACGCAGTATTTT
CASSAGQTLTDTQYF
>15|TRBV5-1|many|.|TRBJ2-6
TGCGCCAGCAGCCTCGGGACATCTGGGGCCAACGTCCTGACTTTC
CASSLGTSGANVLTF
>15|TRBV9|.|.|TRBJ1-2
TGTGCCAGCAGCGTAGCTGGAGGGGCAGGCTATGGCTACACCTTC
CASSVAGGAGYGYTF
>16|TRBV6-2/TRBV6-3|few|.|TRBJ2-1
TGTGCCAGCAGTTCTTACCGTTTGCAGTCCGGCAATGAGCAGTTCTTC
CASSSYRLQSGNEQFF
>17|TRBV6-1|many|TRBD2|TRBJ2-7
TGTGCCAGCAGTGAAAGAGGAGAATCGGGGGGTCCCTACGAGCAGTACTTC
CASSERGESGGPYEQYF
>12|TRBV10-3|.|.|TRBJ2-2
TGTGCCATCAGTCTGACAGTGGGGGAGCTGTTTTTT
CAISLTVGELFF
>12|TRBV7-3|.|.|TRBJ2-1
TGTGCCAGCAGCCCCCCTTGGGGTGAGCAGTTCTTC
CASSPPWGEQFF
>15|TRBV2|many|.|TRBJ1-5
TGTGCCAGCACCGAAGGCCCAGGGTACACTCAGCCCCAGCATTTT
CASTEGPGYTQPQHF
>16|TRBV7-3|.|TRBD1|TRBJ1-6
TGTGCCAGCAGCTTAGGGGGGACAGGAGGACAATCACCCCTCCACTTT
CASSLGGTGGQSPLHF
>13|TRBV12-3/TRBV12-4|many|.|TRBJ1-2
TGTGCCAGCAGTTCCTTGGCAGGGCAAGGCTACACCTTC
CASSSLAGQGYTF
>17|TRBV10-2|.|TRBD1|TRBJ1-1
TGCGCCAGCAGTGAGATTTGGGACAGCTATCAGAACACTGAAGCTTTCTTT
CASSEIWDSYQNTEAFF
>21|TRBV7-2|few|TRBD2|TRBJ2-6
TGTGCCAGCAGCTTACGTGCTGGGCTAGCGGGAGGAGGCTCTGGGGCCAACGTCCTGACTTTC
CASSLRAGLAGGGSGANVLTF
>15|TRBV5-1|.|TRBD2|TRBJ2-1
TGCGCCAGCAGCCCGTTTCCGGGACTAGCGCATGAGCAGTTCTTC
CASSPFPGLAHEQFF
>14|TRBV5-1|.|.|TRBJ1-1
TGCGCCAGCAGCTTGGCTCAAGGGAGGACTGAAGCTTTCTTT
CASSLAQGRTEAFF
>14|TRBV5-1|.|.|TRBJ2-5
TGCGCCAGCAACGGGAGAGGCCCCCAAGAGACCCAGTACTTC
CASNGRGPQETQYF
>14|TRBV11-2|many|.|TRBJ2-1
TGTGCCAGCAGCTTAGAGGGGACTGAGAATGAGCAGTTCTTC
CASSLEGTENEQFF
>19|TRBV4-1|few|TRBD2|TRBJ2-4
TGCGCCAGCAGCCAAGCGGCTAGCGGGACCACTCTAGCCAAAAACATTCAGTACTTC
CASSQAASGTTLAKNIQYF